A single sample gave rise to the 3 T cell receptor beta chains below, sequenced in a study of T cell responses to AZD1222 COVID-19 vaccine. The assay was immunoSEQ multiplex PCR, and TCRdb's table has in-frame clones only and misses some. The data hold 150,000 to 200,000 clones, with roughly 92% observed a single time. The sample in question was peripheral blood, obtained on day 0 of AZD1222 vaccination. Receptor source: an adult in good health.

The V and J genes are TRBV6-5 and TRBJ2-7, with 11 nucleotides matching TRBD1. Germline loops: CDR1 MNHEY, CDR2 SVGAGI. Trimming cost V 6 bases and J 3 bases; bases outside gene matches: 4. The CDR3 covers 14 residues. Written as DNA, the CDR3 is TGTGCCAGCAGCCGGGACAGGGGGAGCTACGAGCAGTACTTC. Amino acids: CASSRDRGSYEQYF.

The genes are TRBV7-3 and TRBJ2-1, with TRBD2 matching 16 bases. V dropped 5 bases and J dropped 4; count of bases not matched to a gene: 5. CDR1 is SGHTA, CDR2 FQGTGA, per germline. The CDR3 sequence is 17 residues long. The CDR3 DNA follows: TGTGCCAGCAGCCCAGGGACTAGCGGGGGGGCGTACAATGAGCAGTTCTTC. Amino acid sequence: CASSPGTSGGAYNEQFF. Full variable domain (missing parts from reference TRBV7-3 and TRBJ2-1): GAGVSQTPSNKVTEKGKYVELRCDPISGHTALYWYRQSLGQGPEFLIYFQGTGAADDSGLPNDRFFAVRPEGSVSTLKIQRTERGDSAVYLCASSPGTSGGAYNEQFFGPGTRLTVL.

The genes are TRBV9 and TRBJ2-7, with 9 bases that match TRBD2. Looked up from germline, CDR1 is SGDLS and CDR2 is YYNGEE. The CDR3 is 16 amino acids. The ends lost 4 bases at V and 0 bases at J; junction bases unmatched: 8. The CDR3 bases are TGTGCCAGCAGCCCCCGGCTAGCGGGGAGCTCCTACGAGCAGTACTTC. Translated, it gives CASSPRLAGSSYEQYF. Full variable domain (remainder filled in from reference TRBV9 and TRBJ2-7): DSGVTQTPKHLITATGQRVTLRCSPRSGDLSVYWYQQSLDQGLQFLIQYYNGEERAKGNILERFSAQQFPDLHSELNLSSLELGDSALYFCASSPRLAGSSYEQYFGPGTRLTVT.